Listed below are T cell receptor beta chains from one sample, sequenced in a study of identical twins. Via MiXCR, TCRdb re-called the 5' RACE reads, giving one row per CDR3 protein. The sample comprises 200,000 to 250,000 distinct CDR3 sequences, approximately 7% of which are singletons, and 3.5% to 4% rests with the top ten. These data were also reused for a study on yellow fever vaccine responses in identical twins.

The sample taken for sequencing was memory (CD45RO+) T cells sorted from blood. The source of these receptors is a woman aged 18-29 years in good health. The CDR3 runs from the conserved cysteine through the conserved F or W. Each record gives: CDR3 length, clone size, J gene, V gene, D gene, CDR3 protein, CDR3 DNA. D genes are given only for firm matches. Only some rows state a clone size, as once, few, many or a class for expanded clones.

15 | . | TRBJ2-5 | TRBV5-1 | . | CASSLGQAVGETQYF | TGCGCCAGCAGCTTGGGACAGGCGGTAGGAGAGACCCAGTACTTC
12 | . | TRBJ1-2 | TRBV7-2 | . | CASSFRLDGYTF | TGTGCCAGCAGCTTTAGGCTTGATGGCTACACCTTC
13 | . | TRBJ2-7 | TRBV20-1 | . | CSARGTGSYEQYF | TGCAGTGCTAGAGGGACTGGTTCCTACGAGCAGTACTTC
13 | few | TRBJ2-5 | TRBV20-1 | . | CSARDPSIKTQYF | TGCAGTGCTAGAGATCCCTCCATCAAGACCCAGTACTTC
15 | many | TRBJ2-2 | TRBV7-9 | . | CASSFNRWRTGELFF | TGTGCCAGCAGCTTCAACAGGTGGCGTACCGGGGAGCTGTTTTTT
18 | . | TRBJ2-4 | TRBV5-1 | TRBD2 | CASSASAGGFPAKNIQYF | TGCGCCAGCAGCGCCTCAGCGGGGGGTTTTCCAGCCAAAAACATTCAGTACTTC
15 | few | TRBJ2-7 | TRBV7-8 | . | CASSLSGGSSYEQYF | TGTGCCAGCAGCCTTAGTGGGGGGTCGTCCTACGAGCAGTACTTC
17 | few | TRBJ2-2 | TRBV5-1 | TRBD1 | CASSAGTGYFDAGELFF | TGCGCCAGCAGCGCCGGGACAGGTTATTTTGATGCCGGGGAGCTGTTTTTT
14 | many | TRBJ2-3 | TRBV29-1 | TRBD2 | CSVRLALSTDTQYF | TGCAGCGTCCGACTAGCTTTGAGCACAGATACGCAGTATTTT
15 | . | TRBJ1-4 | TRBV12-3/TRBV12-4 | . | CSSSPRKAQGEKLFF | TGTTCCAGCAGTCCCAGGAAGGCGCAGGGTGAAAAACTGTTTTTT
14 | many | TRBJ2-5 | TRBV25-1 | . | CASNYGQKQETQYF | TGTGCCAGCAACTACGGACAGAAACAAGAGACCCAGTACTTC
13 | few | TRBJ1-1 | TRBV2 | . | CASSVYGNTEAFF | TGTGCCAGCAGCGTCTACGGGAACACTGAAGCTTTCTTT
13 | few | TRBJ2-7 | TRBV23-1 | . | CASSLDRSYEQYF | TGCGCCAGCAGCCTGGACAGATCCTACGAGCAGTACTTC
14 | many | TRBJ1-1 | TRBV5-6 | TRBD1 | CASSSDRGRTEAFF | TGTGCCAGCAGCTCGGACAGGGGGCGGACTGAAGCTTTCTTT
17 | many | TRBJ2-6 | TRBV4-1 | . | CASRQPRGDSGANVLTF | TGCGCCAGCAGGCAGCCAAGGGGGGACTCTGGGGCCAACGTCCTGACTTTC
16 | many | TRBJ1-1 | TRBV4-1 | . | CASSGVGFLMNTEAFF | TGCGCCAGCAGCGGGGTGGGTTTTTTGATGAACACTGAAGCTTTCTTT
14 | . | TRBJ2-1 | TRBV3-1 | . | CASSHGGRLDEQFF | TGTGCCAGCAGCCACGGAGGGAGGCTGGATGAGCAGTTCTTC
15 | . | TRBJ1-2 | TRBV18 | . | CASHTDQDRDYGYTF | TGTGCCAGCCACACGGATCAGGACAGAGACTATGGCTACACCTTC
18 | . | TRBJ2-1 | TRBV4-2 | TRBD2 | CASSPGGLAGTTYNEQFF | TGTGCCAGCAGCCCGGGGGGACTAGCGGGGACAACCTACAATGAGCAGTTCTTC
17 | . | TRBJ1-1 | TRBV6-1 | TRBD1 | CASNKKRTGGVNTEAFF | TGTGCCAGCAACAAAAAACGGACAGGGGGAGTGAACACTGAAGCTTTCTTT
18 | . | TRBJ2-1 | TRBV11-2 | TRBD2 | CASSITSGGARTHNEQFF | TGTGCCAGCAGCATCACTAGCGGGGGGGCGAGGACCCACAATGAGCAGTTCTTC
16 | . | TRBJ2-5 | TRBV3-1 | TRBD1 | CASSPRQARGQETQYF | TGTGCCAGCAGCCCCCGCCAGGCCAGGGGGCAGGAGACCCAGTACTTC
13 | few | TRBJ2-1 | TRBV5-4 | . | CASSLVGWDEQFF | TGTGCCAGCAGCTTGGTGGGGTGGGATGAGCAGTTCTTC
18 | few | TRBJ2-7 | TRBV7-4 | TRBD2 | CAWNSGTSGAVSSYEQYF | TGTGCCTGGAATTCCGGGACTAGCGGCGCTGTAAGCTCCTACGAGCAGTACTTC
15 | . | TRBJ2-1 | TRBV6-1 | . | CASSRSEGGPGEQFF | TGTGCCAGCTCCCGATCGGAGGGGGGCCCGGGTGAGCAGTTCTTC
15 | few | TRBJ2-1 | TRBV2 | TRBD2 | CASMASGGGYNEQFF | TGTGCCAGCATGGCTAGCGGGGGTGGCTACAATGAGCAGTTCTTC
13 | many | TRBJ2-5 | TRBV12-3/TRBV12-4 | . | CASSLIPQETQYF | TGTGCCAGCAGCCTGATCCCCCAAGAGACCCAGTACTTC
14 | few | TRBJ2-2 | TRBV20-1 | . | CSARGTLNTGELFF | TGCAGTGCTAGGGGCACCTTGAACACCGGGGAGCTGTTTTTT
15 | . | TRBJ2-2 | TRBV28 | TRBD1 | CASSSSGGSGGELFF | TGTGCCAGCAGTTCCTCAGGGGGCTCGGGCGGGGAGCTGTTTTTT
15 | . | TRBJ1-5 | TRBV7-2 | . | CASSLAGTVNQPQHF | TGTGCCAGCAGCTTAGCGGGGACCGTGAATCAGCCCCAGCATTTT
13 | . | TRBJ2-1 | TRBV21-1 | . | CASSKKGAGEQFF | TGTGCCAGCAGCAAAAAAGGGGCGGGTGAGCAGTTCTTC
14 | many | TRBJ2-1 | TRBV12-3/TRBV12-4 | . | CASSFLGSYNEQFF | TGTGCCAGCAGTTTCTTGGGTTCCTACAATGAGCAGTTCTTC
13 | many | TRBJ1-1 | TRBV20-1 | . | CSAAVSSFTEAFF | TGCAGTGCTGCAGTCTCCAGTTTCACTGAAGCTTTCTTT
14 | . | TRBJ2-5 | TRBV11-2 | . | CASSLVGGAGTQYF | TGTGCCAGCAGCTTAGTAGGCGGGGCCGGGACCCAGTACTTC
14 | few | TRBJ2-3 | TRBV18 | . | CASSPTGPGDTQYF | TGTGCCAGCTCACCCACGGGTCCTGGGGATACGCAGTATTTT
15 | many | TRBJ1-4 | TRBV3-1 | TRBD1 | CASSPTRGTHEKLFF | TGTGCCAGCAGCCCAACCAGGGGGACCCATGAAAAACTGTTTTTT
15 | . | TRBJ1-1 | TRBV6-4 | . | CASSRDAESNTEAFF | TGTGCCAGCAGTCGGGATGCAGAGTCGAACACTGAAGCTTTCTTT
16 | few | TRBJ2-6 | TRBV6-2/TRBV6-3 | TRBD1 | CASSYQGVFGANVLTF | TGTGCCAGCAGTTATCAGGGGGTGTTCGGGGCCAACGTCCTGACTTTC
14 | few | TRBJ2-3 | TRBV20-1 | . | CSAASRQGSDTQYF | TGCAGTGCTGCCTCCCGGCAGGGATCAGATACGCAGTATTTT
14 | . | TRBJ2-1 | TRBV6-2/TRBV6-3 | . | CASRPTLPYNEQFF | TGTGCCAGCCGCCCAACACTACCCTACAATGAGCAGTTCTTC
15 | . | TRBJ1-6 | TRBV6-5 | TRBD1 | CASSPRQGHNSPLHF | TGTGCCAGCAGTCCTCGACAGGGACACAATTCACCCCTCCACTTT
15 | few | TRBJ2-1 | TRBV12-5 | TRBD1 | CASGLGGQYYNEQFF | TGTGCTAGTGGTTTGGGGGGACAGTACTACAATGAGCAGTTCTTC